This TCR beta chain was obtained from a study of blood T cell repertoires in COVID-19. Across the whole study: Samples representing acute and convalescent COVID-19 were sourced from the United States, Italy and Spain. PBMCs, B-cell-depleted T cells, or T cells were the source of the cDNA or gDNA that made up the material.

In the original analysis: The assay estimated nucleated cells by amplifying reference gene primers. Only in-frame clones appear in the TCRdb table, and some are missing; sequencing was by immunoSEQ multiplex PCR. V and J calls and clone size come straight from that table; D and trimming were deduced from the DNA. The table has about 100,000 clones, 85% to 90% seen once; the top ten hold roughly 1.5%. This CDR3 has 16 amino acids. CDR1 MNHGY and CDR2 SVAAGI come from the germline V gene. V lost 3 bases, J lost 5 bases, and 4 bases stayed unmatched. The rearrangement joins TRBV6-9 to TRBJ2-1, with 13 bases lining up with TRBD2. Sequenced sample: peripheral blood. The sequence came from a human donor with active COVID-19. The donor label of this sample is uncertain. CDR3 bases: TGTGCCAGCAGTTACCCCGGGACTAGCGGGAACAATGAGCAGTTCTTC. Amino acid sequence: CASSYPGTSGNNEQFF.